A single sample gave rise to the 20 T cell receptor beta chains below, sequenced in a study of T cell responses to AZD1222 COVID-19 vaccine. Profiling relied on immunoSEQ multiplex PCR, and the TCRdb table lists in-frame clones only, not all of them. Of about 150,000 clones in the sample, 90% are singletons; the top ten hold 5% to 6.5%. The sample in question was peripheral blood, obtained 28 days after the second AZD1222 dose. The source is an adult who received the AZD1222 COVID-19 vaccine.

The chain has TRBV5-1 and TRBJ2-5; D is perhaps TRBD2 (5 bases). The germline CDR1 and CDR2 sequences are SGHRS and YFSETQ. The CDR3 is made up of 16 amino acids. The V gene lost 4 bases and the J gene lost 0 bases, with 16 bases spanning the gap. CDR3: CASSPRGQLYQETQYF. CDR3 DNA sequence: TGCGCCAGCAGCCCTAGAGGGCAGTTGTACCAAGAGACCCAGTACTTC.

The chain is built from TRBV5-5 and TRBJ2-7; D unclear. Germline values: CDR1 SGHKS, CDR2 YYEKEE (reference sequence). The CDR3 sequence is 13 residues long. Trimming shortened V by 2 bases and J by 5 bases, and 11 bases separated the two germline ends. The CDR3 sequence: CASSFGQADEQYF. The CDR3 nucleotides read TGTGCCAGCAGCTTTGGGCAGGCGGACGAGCAGTACTTC. Looking up the rest from reference TRBV5-5 and TRBJ2-7 gives the full variable domain: DAGVTQSPTHLIKTRGQQVTLRCSPISGHKSVSWYQQVLGQGPQFIFQYYEKEERGRGNFPDRFSARQFPNYSSELNVNALLLGDSALYLCASSFGQADEQYFGPGTRLTVT.

The chain employs TRBV5-6 and TRBJ2-7; D is undetermined. The CDR3 runs 13 residues. V lost 4 bases and J 4 bases, leaving 12 bases between the germline ends. Germline V gene sequence: CDR1 SGHDT, CDR2 YYEEEE. The CDR3 here is CASSLGSFYEQYF. CDR3 nucleotides: TGTGCCAGCAGCCTAGGTTCCTTTTACGAGCAGTACTTC. Filled out from reference TRBV5-6 and TRBJ2-7, the complete variable domain reads DAGVTQSPTHLIKTRGQQVTLRCSPKSGHDTVSWYQQALGQGPQFIFQYYEEEERQRGNFPDRFSGHQFPNYSSELNVNALLLGDSALYLCASSLGSFYEQYFGPGTRLTVT.

J is TRBJ1-5 and V is TRBV18; D not resolved. The CDR3 length is 15 residues. Germline loops: CDR1 KGHSH, CDR2 LQKENI. The germline V and J ends were trimmed by 4 bases and 6 bases, with 16 bases remaining between them. The CDR3 coding sequence is TGTGCCAGCTCACTAGAGGAGGCGTTGGGTCAGCCCCAGCATTTT. Its protein product is CASSLEEALGQPQHF.

This chain joins TRBV7-2 and TRBJ2-7, with TRBD2 identical over 14 bases. CDR1 and CDR2 from the germline V gene are SGHTA and FQGNSA. Unmatched junction bases numbered 2, after V lost 4 bases and J lost 3 bases. This CDR3 region has 15 residues. The CDR3 sequence: CASSSGLAGGYEQYF. CDR3 sequence (DNA): TGTGCCAGCAGCTCCGGACTAGCGGGAGGCTACGAGCAGTACTTC.

The CDR3 DNA reads as TGCGCCAGCAGCTTCCTAGAGACCCAGTACTTC. Its protein product is CASSFLETQYF. The chain has TRBV5-1 and TRBJ2-5; no clear D. The CDR3 extends over 11 amino acids. Trimming left V 2 bases short and J 4 bases short, with 3 bases between. The germline gives CDR1 SGHRS, CDR2 YFSETQ.

V is TRBV6-6 and J is TRBJ2-1; D possibly corresponds to TRBD2 (7 bases). The V and J ends lost 4 bases and 4 bases respectively, with 14 bases between them. This CDR3 region has 15 residues. The germline V gene encodes CDR1 MNHNY and CDR2 SVGAGI (reference sequence). CDR3 amino acids: CASSSTRGGYNEQFF. The CDR3 nucleotides read TGTGCCAGCAGTTCCACAAGGGGGGGGTACAATGAGCAGTTCTTC.

CDR3 loop: CASTSSGGPGANVLTF. The DNA for the CDR3 is TGTGCCAGCACATCGTCAGGGGGACCTGGGGCCAACGTCCTGACTTTC. V and J are TRBV2 and TRBJ2-6, with TRBD1 matching 7 bases. From germline, CDR1 is SNHLY and CDR2 FYNNEI. The CDR3 covers 16 residues. After removal of 7 bases from V and 2 bases from J, the junction contained 8 bases not matched to a gene.

J is TRBJ1-2 and V is TRBV7-9, with 9 bases identical to TRBD1. Trimming removed 5 bases from V and 7 bases from J; junction bases left unmatched: 8. This CDR3 comprises 14 residues. Germline V gene lookup returns CDR1 SEHNR and CDR2 FQNEAQ (reference sequence). This CDR3 is CASSPGTGYGGYTF. The CDR3 DNA is TGTGCCAGCAGCCCCGGGACAGGGTACGGTGGCTACACCTTC.

This chain joins TRBV5-4 and TRBJ2-1; D is uncertain. The V end was cut by 1 base, the J end by 8 bases, with 13 bases between. CDR1 is SGHNT and CDR2 is YYREEE in the germline V gene (reference sequence). The CDR3 length is 14 residues. The CDR3 DNA sequence: TGTGCCAGCAGCTTGACTAAGCTAGTCGATGAGCAGTTCTTC. Encoded protein: CASSLTKLVDEQFF.

This clone appeared once. The chain recombines TRBV29-1 with TRBJ1-2; the D gene is possibly TRBD1 (5 bases). Germline CDR1 reads SQVTM; CDR2 reads ANQGSEA. Trimming took 7 bases from V and 0 from J, leaving 12 bases between them. The CDR3 has 13 residues. The CDR3 loop reads CSGKRGANYGYTF. CDR3 nucleotides: TGCAGCGGGAAGAGGGGAGCTAACTATGGCTACACCTTC. The full variable domain, with the rest looked up from reference TRBV29-1 and TRBJ1-2, is SAVISQKPSRDICQRGTSLTIQCQVDSQVTMMFWYRQQPGQSLTLIATANQGSEATYESGFVIDKFPISRPNLTFSTLTVSNMSPEDSSIYLCSGKRGANYGYTFGSGTRLTVV.

The genes are TRBV10-3 and TRBJ2-2; no reliable D call. V was cut by 6 bases and J by 2 bases, with 10 bases left in between. The CDR3 has 14 residues. CDR1 ENHRY and CDR2 SYGVKD come from the germline V gene. For the CDR3, the DNA is TGTGCCATCAGACACGACCTAAACACCGGGGAGCTGTTTTTT. As protein: CAIRHDLNTGELFF.

The chain has TRBV27 and TRBJ2-7, with a tentative D call TRBD1 (6 bases). The CDR3 length is 13 residues. The V end lost 3 bases, the J end lost 10 bases, and 16 bases lay between the germline ends. Germline V CDR1 and CDR2: MNHEY, SMNVEV (reference sequence). CDR3 sequence reads: CASSFMGAKNQYF. The CDR3 coding sequence is TGTGCCAGCAGTTTTATGGGGGCCAAGAATCAGTACTTC.

This clone was detected only once. The chain couples TRBV6-5 to TRBJ1-1; D ambiguous. CDR1 and CDR2 from the germline V gene are MNHEY and SVGAGI. This CDR3 has 14 amino acids. The V end lost 2 bases, the J end lost 1 base, and 8 bases lay between the germline ends. The CDR3 sequence is CASSYRVANTEAFF. In DNA form, the CDR3 reads TGTGCCAGCAGTTACAGGGTAGCGAACACTGAAGCTTTCTTT.

The chain carries TRBV18 and TRBJ1-5; 7 bases fit TRBD1. Unmatched junction bases numbered 3, after V lost 0 bases and J lost 4 bases. CDR1 and CDR2 from the germline V gene are KGHSH and LQKENI. The CDR3 has 15 amino acids. CDR3 sequence reads: CASSPPGQPNQPQHF. DNA for the CDR3: TGTGCCAGCTCACCACCGGGACAGCCTAATCAGCCCCAGCATTTT. Together with reference TRBV18 and TRBJ1-5, the CDR3 gives the full variable domain: NAGVMQNPRHLVRRRGQEARLRCSPMKGHSHVYWYRQLPEEGLKFMVYLQKENIIDESGMPKERFSAEFPKEGPSILRIQQVVRGDSAAYFCASSPPGQPNQPQHFGDGTRLSIL.

The rearrangement links TRBV7-3 to TRBJ1-5, with 10 bases fitting TRBD1. The V gene end was trimmed by 4 bases and the J gene end by 6 bases; junction bases not matched to a gene: 6. Germline V CDR1 and CDR2: SGHTA, FQGTGA. The CDR3 runs to 15 residues. CDR3 loop: CASSSPGTGVQPQHF. The CDR3 DNA is TGTGCCAGCAGCTCCCCCGGGACAGGGGTTCAGCCCCAGCATTTT.

The chain links TRBV4-2 to TRBJ1-6; TRBD1 is a possible D gene (5 bases). Trimming removed 0 bases at V and 12 bases at J, with 9 bases between. From germline, CDR1 is LGHNA and CDR2 YNFKEQ. The CDR3 is made up of 13 amino acids. The CDR3: CASSQDRGLPLHF. CDR3 sequence (DNA): TGTGCCAGCAGCCAAGATCGGGGGTTACCCCTCCACTTT.

The rearrangement joins TRBV7-9 to TRBJ1-2; TRBD1 agrees at 10 bases. J lost 7 bases, V lost 0 bases, and 5 bases had no gene match. The CDR3 runs 15 residues. Germline V gene data show CDR1 as SEHNR and CDR2 as FQNEAQ (reference sequence). The DNA of the CDR3 is TGTGCCAGCAGCTTAGCCGGGACAGGGGCCGGTGGCTACACCTTC. This sequence encodes CASSLAGTGAGGYTF.

The chain employs TRBV11-1 and TRBJ2-1; 12 bases fit TRBD2. V lost 8 bases and J lost 9; bases outside the gene matches: 8. The CDR3 has 14 amino acids. Germline V gene sequence: CDR1 SGHAT, CDR2 FQDESV (reference sequence). CDR3: CASRLGLAGSEQFF. The CDR3 nucleotides read TGTGCCAGCCGTCTGGGACTAGCGGGCAGTGAGCAGTTCTTC.

This sequence joins TRBV15 and TRBJ2-2; 8 bases match TRBD2. Germline values: CDR1 LNHNV, CDR2 YYDKDF (reference sequence). V shed 6 bases, J shed 2 bases, and the junction held 8 bases outside the gene matches. This CDR3 is 16 amino acids long. The CDR3 protein is CATSTMGLGNTGELFF. The DNA of the CDR3 is TGTGCCACCAGTACAATGGGACTAGGTAACACCGGGGAGCTGTTTTTT.